This T cell receptor beta chain was documented in a study of CD8 T cells in Susac syndrome. For the study at large: When their blood was taken, the Susac syndrome patients had either not yet had any therapy, were taking corticosteroids, or were taking intravenous immunoglobulin alone.

When the RNA was reverse transcribed, random hexamers were used with an input of 0.5 to 1 ug. TCRdb redid the calling of the immunoSEQ multiplex PCR reads with MiXCR, one entry per CDR3 protein. The table records around 180,000 distinct CDR3 sequences, roughly 92% of them present only once. The diagnostic criteria were recently defined, and patients with Susac syndrome met them for definite or probable disease. From germline, CDR1 is KGHSH and CDR2 LQKENI. The CDR3 is 11 residues long. V was pared by 4 bases and J by 5 bases, with 6 bases between. Sequencing was performed on CD4+ T cells from PBMCs. The receptor's source is a human donor with Susac syndrome. This chain connects TRBV18 to TRBJ2-7; possible D gene TRBD1, 5 bases. CDR3: CASSQGNEQYF. The CDR3 DNA is TGTGCCAGCTCACAGGGGAACGAGCAGTACTTC.